This is a list of T cell receptor beta chains from one sample in a study of blood T cells in healthy people across ages. Each CDR3 protein gets one entry after TCRdb re-called the 5' RACE reads with MiXCR. Of approximately 1.5 million distinct CDR3 sequences detected, 35% to 45% appear once; the ten largest clones hold about 4.1%. The sequenced sample was blood. The receptor set was obtained from a young woman in good health. Both conserved end residues are trimmed from each CDR3. Size tells how often a clone was seen (once, few, many) or the class of an expanded clone, and some rows leave it out.

V	J	size	CDR3
TRBV12-3/TRBV12-4	TRBJ1-3	.	ASSDRLNGNTIY
TRBV5-1	TRBJ2-5	.	ASSPATVETQY
TRBV9	TRBJ2-3	.	ASSVDPVPDTQY
TRBV6-2/TRBV6-3	TRBJ2-5	.	ASSSTQGAQY
TRBV4-1	TRBJ1-2	many	ASSQVGGPDYGYT
TRBV20-1	TRBJ2-7	few	SAMRGVSYEQY
TRBV6-6	TRBJ1-2	few	ASSYLDRVYGYT
TRBV28	TRBJ2-7	.	ASTPDREFYEQY
TRBV20-1	TRBJ1-1	once	SARYAPGYRAEAF
TRBV6-5	TRBJ2-1	.	ASSYEGTSGSHEQF
TRBV20-1	TRBJ2-7	.	SASDRLRDNEQY